This T cell receptor beta chain was profiled in a study of T cell responses to AZD1222 COVID-19 vaccine. Study-level results: Samples come after the peak T cell response, not at day 14. Clonal diversity was possibly underestimated; the donors were predominantly white British and more often female.

CDR1 is SGHTA, CDR2 FQGNSA, per germline. V lost 0 bases and J 5 bases, leaving 7 bases between the germline ends. The CDR3 runs 13 residues. Remarks on this clone: Its specificity is not known.

Sequenced by immunoSEQ multiplex PCR; TCRdb stores in-frame clones only, minus some. The sample lists roughly 30,000 clones, approximately 80% seen once, with 4.5% to 5.5% in the top ten. The analysis combined second doses at about 4 or about 12 weeks. V usage is TRBV7-2 and J usage is TRBJ1-2, with a possible D match to TRBD1 (5 bases). The input for sequencing was peripheral blood, taken 28 days after the second AZD1222 dose. This clonotype was sampled from an adult who received the AZD1222 COVID-19 vaccine. The CDR3 sequence: CASSLAGEYGYTF. The CDR3 DNA is TGTGCCAGCAGCTTAGCGGGGGAATATGGCTACACCTTC.